This entry lists 12 T cell receptor beta chains sequenced from one sample in a study of molecular identifiers for immune sequencing clone quantification. From the PCR reads, TCRdb called clonotypes with MiXCR, one entry per CDR3 protein. The repertoire consists of roughly 320,000 distinct CDR3 sequences, with 20% to 25% occurring once and the leading ten covering approximately 0.8%. Sequencing used naive CD8+ T cells from blood, with Jurkat cell RNA spiked in. Subset described: FACS-sorted CD8+CD4-CCR7+CD45RA+ naive T cells. These receptors originate from a human donor in good health. Some libraries in this study had Jurkat cell RNA spiked in.

This clonotype was observed at least ten times. The gene calls are TRBV6-1 and TRBJ1-5, with D uncertain. V was shortened by 7 bases and J by 6 bases, with 16 bases between the two germline ends. This CDR3 has 14 amino acids. CDR1 is MNHNS, CDR2 SASEGT, per germline. CDR3 in amino acids: CASTIRQRGQPQHF. CDR3 sequence (DNA): TGTGCCAGCACCATCAGGCAACGGGGTCAGCCCCAGCATTTT.

Comment on this clonotype: The junction and the germline gene differ at one end; a read error may be behind it. The chain uses TRBV14 and TRBJ2-3, with D maybe TRBD2 (6 bases). This CDR3 comprises 17 residues. Germline V gene data show CDR1 as SGHDN and CDR2 as FVKESK. CDR3 DNA sequence: TGTGCGAGCAGCCAAGAATTTGGGACTCCGCCCGCAGATACGCAGTATTTT. Its protein is CASSQEFGTPPADTQYF.

The chain uses TRBV4-3 and TRBJ1-4, with D perhaps TRBD1 (5 bases). Germline V gives CDR1 LGHNA, CDR2 YSLEER. V lost 0 bases and J 7 bases, leaving 15 bases between the germline ends. The CDR3 totals 16 residues. Written as DNA, the CDR3 is TGCGCCAGCAGCCAAGATAAGGCCCAGGGTTGTGAAAAACTGTTTTTT. Translated: CASSQDKAQGCEKLFF.

Concerning this clonotype: A much larger clonotype is one base distant, so this may be a read error. V usage is TRBV12-3 or TRBV12-4 and J usage is TRBJ2-3; D is possibly TRBD1 or TRBD2 (5 bases each). The CDR3 loop spans 14 amino acids. The CDR3 loop reads CASSPPGPGDTRYF. Written as DNA, the CDR3 is TGTGCCAGCAGCCCTCCGGGGCCAGGAGATACGCGGTATTTT.

The chain uses TRBV6-6 and TRBJ2-1, with D possibly matching TRBD2 (5 bases). Germline-derived CDR1 and CDR2 are MNHNY and SVGAGI (reference sequence). The V and J ends lost 6 bases and 6 bases respectively, with 12 bases between them. This CDR3 is 13 amino acids long. For the CDR3, the DNA is TGTGCCAGCAGATCCACCCGGGGCAATGAGCAGTTCTTC. Amino acid sequence: CASRSTRGNEQFF.

This clonotype was seen repeatedly, ten times or more. This chain uses TRBV27 with TRBJ1-5; D remains unclear. The V end was cut by 4 bases, the J end by 3 bases, with 13 bases between. Looked up from germline, CDR1 is MNHEY and CDR2 is SMNVEV (reference sequence). The CDR3 sequence is 15 residues long. The CDR3 loop reads CASSYSAGNNQPQHF. Here the CDR3 DNA reads TGTGCCAGCAGTTATTCCGCGGGGAACAATCAGCCCCAGCATTTT.

This clonotype has at least ten counts. This chain links TRBV19 with TRBJ2-4; D is uncertain. V lost 5 bases, J lost 7 bases, and 15 bases lay in between. Germline values: CDR1 LNHDA, CDR2 SQIVND (reference sequence). This CDR3 region has 14 residues. The chain's CDR3 is CASSPPNSRNIQYF. The CDR3 DNA reads TGTGCCAGTAGTCCCCCTAACAGCCGGAACATTCAGTACTTC.

This clonotype has only a few counts. The CDR3 sequence is CASSPPVKGEKLFF. The CDR3 DNA sequence: TGTGCCAGCAGCCCCCCGGTTAAAGGGGAAAAACTGTTTTTT. The chain links TRBV7-9 to TRBJ1-4; D ambiguous. The CDR3 runs to 14 residues. CDR1 is SEHNR and CDR2 is FQNEAQ in the germline V gene (reference sequence). V was pared by 5 bases and J by 8 bases, with 15 bases between.

The V gene is TRBV20-1, the J gene TRBJ1-4; D call uncertain. The CDR3 is made up of 16 amino acids. Germline-derived CDR1 and CDR2 are DFQATT and SNEGSKA (reference sequence). Trimming took off 0 bases at V and 7 bases at J, with 18 bases between the two ends. The CDR3 bases are TGCAGTGCTAGAGAGGAAAGAACAGTATGGGGTGAAAAACTGTTTTTT. Amino acids: CSAREERTVWGEKLFF.

This clonotype came up many times. This chain connects TRBV10-2 to TRBJ2-3, with 8 bases matching TRBD1. CDR1 WSHSY and CDR2 SAAADI come from the germline V gene. The V and J ends lost 6 bases and 5 bases, in that order; junction bases with no gene match: 10. The CDR3 contains 15 residues. CDR3 nucleotides: TGCGCCAGCAGCTACACAGGGGGACTCGGAGATACGCAGTATTTT. Amino acids: CASSYTGGLGDTQYF.

On this clonotype: This could be a read error, since a much larger clone is one nucleotide away. The chain joins TRBV24-1 to TRBJ2-2, with 15 nucleotides matching TRBD2. This CDR3 is 17 amino acids long. Germline V CDR1 and CDR2: KGHDR, SFDVKD. This CDR3 is CATSELGLAGGTGELSF. In DNA, the CDR3 is TGTGCCACCAGTGAATTGGGACTAGCGGGAGGCACCGGGGAGCTGTCTTTT.

This sequence joins TRBV12-3 or TRBV12-4 and TRBJ2-1; D is possibly TRBD2 (5 bases). The CDR3 contains 15 residues. With 3 bases removed from V and 10 bases from J, the gap between germline ends came to 19 bases. CDR3 sequence: CASSLVLAPSYEQFF. The CDR3 DNA is TGTGCCAGCAGTTTGGTGCTAGCACCCTCCTACGAGCAGTTCTTC.